Included here is one T cell receptor (beta chain) sequence, with context. The sample originates from a study of shared clonotypes between healthy human individuals. The CDR3 loop spans 13 amino acids. Germline V gives CDR1 MNHEY, CDR2 SVGAGI. Trimming took off 4 bases at V and 5 bases at J, with 11 bases between the two ends. Measured with immunoSEQ multiplex PCR; TCRdb has only the in-frame clones, and not every one. The profile covers under 350,000 clones, with around 86% appearing a single time and 16% taken by the ten largest. The chain employs TRBV6-5 and TRBJ1-1, with a tentative D call TRBD1 (5 bases). The TCR sequence derives from a man aged 18 to 29 in good health. Sequenced sample: memory CD8+ T cells sorted from blood. Described subset: CD45RO+ cells pooled with CCR7-negative TemRA cells. The CDR3 protein is CASSLGGITEAFF. CDR3 coding DNA: TGTGCCAGCAGTTTGGGGGGGATAACTGAAGCTTTCTTT.